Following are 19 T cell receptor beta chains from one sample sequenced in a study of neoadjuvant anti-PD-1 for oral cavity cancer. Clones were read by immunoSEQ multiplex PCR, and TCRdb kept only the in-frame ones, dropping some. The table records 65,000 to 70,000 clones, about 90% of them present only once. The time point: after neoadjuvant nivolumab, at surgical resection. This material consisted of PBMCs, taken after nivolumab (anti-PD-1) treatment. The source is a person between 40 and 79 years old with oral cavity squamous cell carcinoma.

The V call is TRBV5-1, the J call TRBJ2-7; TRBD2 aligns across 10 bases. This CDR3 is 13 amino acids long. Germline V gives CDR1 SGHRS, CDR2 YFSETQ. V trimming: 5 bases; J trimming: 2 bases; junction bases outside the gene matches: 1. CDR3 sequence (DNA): TGCGCCAGCAGACTAGCGGGGACCTACGAGCAGTACTTC. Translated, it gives CASRLAGTYEQYF.

Written as DNA, the CDR3 is TGTGCCAGCAGCCAAGAAGGATCTGGGGGGCCAATAGATACGCAGTATTTT. Translating gives CASSQEGSGGPIDTQYF. The V gene is TRBV4-2, the J gene TRBJ2-3, with D perhaps assigned TRBD1 or TRBD2 (6 bases each). The CDR3 totals 17 residues. Trimming shortened V by 0 bases and J by 5 bases, and 18 bases separated the two germline ends. The germline gives CDR1 LGHNA, CDR2 YNFKEQ.

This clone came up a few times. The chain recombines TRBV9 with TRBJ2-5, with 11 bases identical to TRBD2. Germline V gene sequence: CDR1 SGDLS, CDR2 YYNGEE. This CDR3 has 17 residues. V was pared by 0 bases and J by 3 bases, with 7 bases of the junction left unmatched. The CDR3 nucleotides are TGTGCCAGCAGCGTAGGAGATAGCGGGGGGGTCGAAGAGACCCAGTACTTC. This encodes CASSVGDSGGVEETQYF.

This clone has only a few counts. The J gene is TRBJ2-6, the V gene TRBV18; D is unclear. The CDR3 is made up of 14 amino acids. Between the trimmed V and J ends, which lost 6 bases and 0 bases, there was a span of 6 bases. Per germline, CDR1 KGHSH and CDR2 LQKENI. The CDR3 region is CASSTYSGANVLTF. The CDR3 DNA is TGTGCCAGCTCCACATACTCTGGGGCCAACGTCCTGACTTTC.

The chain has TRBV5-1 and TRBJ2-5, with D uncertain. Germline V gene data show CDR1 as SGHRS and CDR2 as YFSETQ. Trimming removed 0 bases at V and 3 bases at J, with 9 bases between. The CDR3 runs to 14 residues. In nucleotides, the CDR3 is TGCGCCAGCAGCTTGGGAACTACTAAAGAGACCCAGTACTTC. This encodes CASSLGTTKETQYF.

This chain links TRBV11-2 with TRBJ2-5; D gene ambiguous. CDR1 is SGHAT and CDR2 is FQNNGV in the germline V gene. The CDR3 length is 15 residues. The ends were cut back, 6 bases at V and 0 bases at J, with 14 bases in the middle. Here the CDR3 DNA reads TGTGCCAGCAGGACCCCCTCCCGTAACCAAGAGACCCAGTACTTC. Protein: CASRTPSRNQETQYF.

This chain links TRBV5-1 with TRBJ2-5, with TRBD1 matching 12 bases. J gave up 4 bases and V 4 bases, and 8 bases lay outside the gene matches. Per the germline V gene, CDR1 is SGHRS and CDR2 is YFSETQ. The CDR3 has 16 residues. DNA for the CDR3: TGCGCCAGCAGCCCCACGGGACAGGGGGCAGGAGAGACCCAGTACTTC. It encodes CASSPTGQGAGETQYF.

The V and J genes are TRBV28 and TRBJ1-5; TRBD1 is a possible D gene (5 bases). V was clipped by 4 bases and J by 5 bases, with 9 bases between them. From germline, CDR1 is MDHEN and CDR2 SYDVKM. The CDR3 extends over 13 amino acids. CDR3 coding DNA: TGTGCCAGCAGTTCAGGGTTGCATCAGCCCCAGCATTTT. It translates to CASSSGLHQPQHF.

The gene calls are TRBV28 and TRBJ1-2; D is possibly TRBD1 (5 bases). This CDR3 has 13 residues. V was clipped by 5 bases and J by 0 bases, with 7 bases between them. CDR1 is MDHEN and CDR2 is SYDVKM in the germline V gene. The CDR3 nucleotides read TGTGCCAGCAGTATGACAGCTAACTATGGCTACACCTTC. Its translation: CASSMTANYGYTF.

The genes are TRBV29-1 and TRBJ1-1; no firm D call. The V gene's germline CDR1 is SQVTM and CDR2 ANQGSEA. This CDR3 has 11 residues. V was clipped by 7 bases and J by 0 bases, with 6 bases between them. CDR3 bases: TGCAGCGGGACGGTGAACACTGAAGCTTTCTTT. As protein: CSGTVNTEAFF. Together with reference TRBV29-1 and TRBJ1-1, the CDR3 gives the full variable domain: SAVISQKPSRDICQRGTSLTIQCQVDSQVTMMFWYRQQPGQSLTLIATANQGSEATYESGFVIDKFPISRPNLTFSTLTVSNMSPEDSSIYLCSGTVNTEAFFGQGTRLTVV.

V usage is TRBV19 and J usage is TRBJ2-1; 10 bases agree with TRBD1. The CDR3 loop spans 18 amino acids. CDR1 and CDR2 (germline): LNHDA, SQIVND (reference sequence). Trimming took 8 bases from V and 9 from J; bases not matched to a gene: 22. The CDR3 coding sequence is TGTGCCAGTTACGAGTTCTTTTCTCCGGGACAGGGGTGGGGTGAGCAGTTCTTC. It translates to CASYEFFSPGQGWGEQFF.

The CDR3, as DNA: TGTGCCAGTAAGGGTGGTAGGGGGGCTCAGCCCCAGCATTTT. Translated, it gives CASKGGRGAQPQHF. The chain has TRBV19 and TRBJ1-5; tentative D call: TRBD1 (6 bases). The germline gives CDR1 LNHDA, CDR2 SQIVND (reference sequence). Trimming removed 7 bases from V and 6 bases from J, with 16 bases in between. This CDR3 is 14 amino acids long.

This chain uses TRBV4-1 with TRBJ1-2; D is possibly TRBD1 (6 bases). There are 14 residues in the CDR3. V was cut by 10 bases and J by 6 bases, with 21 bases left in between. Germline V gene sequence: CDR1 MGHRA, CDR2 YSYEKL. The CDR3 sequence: CATKAPGAGHGYTF. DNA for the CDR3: TGCGCCACTAAGGCGCCGGGGGCTGGTCATGGCTACACCTTC.

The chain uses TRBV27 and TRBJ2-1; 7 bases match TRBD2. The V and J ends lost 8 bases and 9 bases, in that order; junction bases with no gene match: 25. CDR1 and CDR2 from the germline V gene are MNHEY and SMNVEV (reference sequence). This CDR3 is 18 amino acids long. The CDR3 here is CASAGLATSKLLSAEQFF. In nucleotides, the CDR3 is TGTGCCAGCGCGGGGCTTGCGACTAGCAAGCTTCTTTCCGCTGAGCAGTTCTTC.

CDR3 region: CSVQGRRSGANVLTF. In DNA, the CDR3 is TGCAGCGTTCAGGGACGCAGGTCTGGGGCCAACGTCCTGACTTTC. The chain carries TRBV29-1 and TRBJ2-6; D may be TRBD1 or TRBD2 (5 bases each). With 5 bases removed from V and 1 base from J, the gap between germline ends came to 12 bases. The CDR3 consists of 15 residues. Germline V gene data show CDR1 as SQVTM and CDR2 as ANQGSEA.

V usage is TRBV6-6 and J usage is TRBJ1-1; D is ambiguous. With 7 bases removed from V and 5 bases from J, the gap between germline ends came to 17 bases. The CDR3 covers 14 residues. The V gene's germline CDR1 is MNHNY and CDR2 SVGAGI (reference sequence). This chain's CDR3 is CASKSTESRTEAFF. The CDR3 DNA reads TGTGCCAGCAAGTCTACGGAGAGCAGAACTGAAGCTTTCTTT.

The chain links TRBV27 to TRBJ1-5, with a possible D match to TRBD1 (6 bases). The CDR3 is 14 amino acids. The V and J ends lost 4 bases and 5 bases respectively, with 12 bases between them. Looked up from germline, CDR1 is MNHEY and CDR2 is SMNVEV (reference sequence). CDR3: CASSSQGTYQPQHF. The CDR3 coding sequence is TGTGCCAGCAGTTCCCAGGGGACCTATCAGCCCCAGCATTTT.

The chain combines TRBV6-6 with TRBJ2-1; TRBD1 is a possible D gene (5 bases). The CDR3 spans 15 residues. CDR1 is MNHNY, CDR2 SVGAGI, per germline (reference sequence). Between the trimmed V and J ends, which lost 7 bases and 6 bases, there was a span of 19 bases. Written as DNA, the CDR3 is TGTGCCAGCACTTGGGGCCGACGGTCGGGCAATGAGCAGTTCTTC. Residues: CASTWGRRSGNEQFF.

The CDR3 nucleotides are TGTGCCAGCAGTGAAGAACTAGCCTTCTACAATGAGCAGTTCTTC. It translates to CASSEELAFYNEQFF. This sequence joins TRBV6-1 and TRBJ2-1, with D tentatively TRBD2 (6 bases). Germline V gives CDR1 MNHNS, CDR2 SASEGT. The CDR3 has 15 amino acids. Trimming took off 1 base at V and 3 bases at J, with 10 bases between the two ends.